These 9 T cell receptor beta chains came from one sample sequenced in a study of human T cells and chemical hapten exposure. TCRdb called the RACE reads again in MiXCR, with one record for every CDR3 protein. This repertoire shows 85,000 to 95,000 distinct CDR3 sequences, more than 9.5% found once; its top ten account for roughly 2.3%. The time point denotes: patch test 2, 6 weeks after DPC sensitization. Described treatment: therapeutic diphenylcyclopropenone sensitization with weekly scalp DPC. Sequenced here: whole blood, sampled in connection with sensitization to the hapten diphenylcyclopropenone (DPC). All receptors come from a man aged 35 to 55 with alopecia areata. Some clones in this sample may be carry-over from other donors' samples.

This clonotype was seen a handful of times. The chain is built from TRBV4-1 and TRBJ1-1; TRBD1 matches at 7 bases. Looked up from germline, CDR1 is MGHRA and CDR2 is YSYEKL. The J segment lost 6 bases and the V segment lost 3 bases, leaving 4 bases of the junction unmatched. This CDR3 contains 13 residues. The CDR3 loop is CASSQIDRAEAFF. In DNA form, the CDR3 reads TGCGCCAGCAGCCAGATAGACAGGGCTGAAGCTTTCTTT.

The rearrangement joins TRBV11-1 to TRBJ2-3; 9 bases fit TRBD2. The CDR3 consists of 15 residues. Germline CDR1 reads SGHAT; CDR2 reads FQDESV (reference sequence). V shed 3 bases and J 5 bases; nucleotides not matched to a gene: 6. For the CDR3, the DNA is TGTGCCAGCAGCTTGACTAGCGGCCCTGGAGATACGCAGTATTTT. Translation gives CASSLTSGPGDTQYF.

In this sample, this clonotype turned up a few times. CDR3 in amino acids: CSVDFPGGYEQYF. In DNA form, the CDR3 reads TGCAGCGTTGACTTCCCAGGGGGCTACGAGCAGTACTTC. The chain couples TRBV29-1 to TRBJ2-7; 7 bases are a match to TRBD1. V lost 3 bases to trimming and J lost 3 bases; unmatched junction nucleotides: 5. This CDR3 is 13 amino acids long. Germline loops: CDR1 SQVTM, CDR2 ANQGSEA.

The chain recombines TRBV29-1 with TRBJ2-3; TRBD1 matches 7 bases. J was trimmed by 4 bases and V by 7 bases; bases with no gene match: 14. Germline loops: CDR1 SQVTM, CDR2 ANQGSEA. CDR3 length: 15 residues. The CDR3 here is CSAVTGLISADTQYF. The CDR3 coding sequence is TGCAGCGCTGTGACAGGGTTAATAAGTGCAGATACGCAGTATTTT.

CDR3 coding DNA: TGTGCCAGCAGTTGGGGGCAGCTCTACAATGAGCAGTTCTTC. This gives the protein CASSWGQLYNEQFF. The chain employs TRBV6-6 and TRBJ2-1, with TRBD1 as a possible D gene (6 bases). In germline, CDR1 is MNHNY, CDR2 SVGAGI (reference sequence). The CDR3 is made up of 14 amino acids. V lost 4 bases and J lost 3, with 10 bases in between.

This clonotype showed up just a few times. J is TRBJ2-1 and V is TRBV28; D remains ambiguous. Deletions cut 5 bases from V and 8 bases from J, with 7 bases between. This CDR3 has 11 residues. The germline V gene has CDR1 MDHEN and CDR2 SYDVKM. This CDR3 reads CASSQSYEQFF. CDR3 nucleotide sequence: TGTGCCAGCAGTCAGAGCTATGAGCAGTTCTTC.

The chain combines TRBV29-1 with TRBJ2-7; D remains unclear. Between the trimmed V and J ends, which lost 0 bases and 0 bases, there was a span of 6 bases. The CDR3 covers 13 residues. The germline CDR1 and CDR2 sequences are SQVTM and ANQGSEA. The CDR3 DNA reads as TGCAGCGTTGAAGATGAACGCTCCTACGAGCAGTACTTC. This gives the protein CSVEDERSYEQYF.

The CDR3 loop is CASSQLNRGANYGYTF. For the CDR3, the DNA is TGTGCCAGCAGCCAATTAAACAGGGGAGCTAACTATGGCTACACCTTC. This chain links TRBV14 with TRBJ1-2; 7 nucleotides match TRBD1. This CDR3 spans 16 amino acids. Germline CDR1 reads SGHDN; CDR2 reads FVKESK. The ends lost 2 bases at V and 0 bases at J; junction bases unmatched: 6.

V and J are TRBV21-1 and TRBJ1-5. TRBV21-1 is a pseudogene locus. The CDR3 runs to 10 residues. The CDR3 reads CASRNQPQHF. For the CDR3, the DNA is TGTGCCAGCCGCAATCAGCCCCAGCATTTT.